This T cell receptor (beta chain) emerged from a study of cytomegalovirus exposure and HLA in healthy donors. PCR was performed using 60 Vbeta and 13 Jbeta primers. TCRdb's copy holds only in-frame clones and misses some; the assay was immunoSEQ multiplex PCR. The table has around 170,000 clones, approximately 80% seen once. Germline CDR1 and CDR2: SEHNR and FQNEAQ (reference sequence). V dropped 3 bases and J dropped 2 bases, with 8 bases sitting between them. The CDR3 has 14 amino acids. J is TRBJ1-3 and V is TRBV7-9; D unresolved. The sample consisted of PBMCs. The receptor was derived from a male donor in good health and CMV-seronegative. As DNA, the CDR3 is TGTGCCAGCAGCTTCGGGGAGACTGGAAACACCATATATTTT. Amino acids: CASSFGETGNTIYF.